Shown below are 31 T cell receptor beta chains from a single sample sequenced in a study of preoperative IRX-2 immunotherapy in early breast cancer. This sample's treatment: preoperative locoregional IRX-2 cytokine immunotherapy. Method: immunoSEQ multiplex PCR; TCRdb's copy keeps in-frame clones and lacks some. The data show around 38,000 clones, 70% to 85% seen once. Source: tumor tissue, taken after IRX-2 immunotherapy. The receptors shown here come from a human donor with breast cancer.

CDR3 loop: CASSSGTGSSYEQYF. DNA for the CDR3: TGTGCCAGCAGCTCTGGGACGGGAAGCTCCTACGAGCAGTACTTC. The chain is built from TRBV11-3 and TRBJ2-7; D may be TRBD1 or TRBD2 (5 bases each). Trimming left V 4 bases short and J 0 bases short, with 13 bases between. The length of the CDR3 is 15 residues. CDR1 and CDR2 from the germline V gene are SGHNT and YENEEA.

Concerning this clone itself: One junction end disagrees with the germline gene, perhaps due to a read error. DNA for the CDR3: TGTGCCATCAGTCCGGGACAGACCTACGAGCAGTACTTC. Protein sequence: CAISPGQTYEQYF. The chain recombines TRBV6-8 with TRBJ2-7; TRBD1 matches 7 bases. CDR1 is MNHGY, CDR2 SAAAGT, per germline. The CDR3 loop spans 13 amino acids.

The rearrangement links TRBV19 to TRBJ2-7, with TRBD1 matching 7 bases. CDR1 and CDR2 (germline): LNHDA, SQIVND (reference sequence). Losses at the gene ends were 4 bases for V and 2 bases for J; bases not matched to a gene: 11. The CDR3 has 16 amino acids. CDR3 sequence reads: CASSTYLQGTAYEQYF. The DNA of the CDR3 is TGTGCCAGTAGTACCTACCTACAGGGGACCGCCTACGAGCAGTACTTC.

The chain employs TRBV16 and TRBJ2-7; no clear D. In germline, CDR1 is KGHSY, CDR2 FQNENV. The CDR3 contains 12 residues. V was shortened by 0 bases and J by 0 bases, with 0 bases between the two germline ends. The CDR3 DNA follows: TGTGCCAGCAGCCAATCCTCCTACGAGCAGTACTTC. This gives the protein CASSQSSYEQYF. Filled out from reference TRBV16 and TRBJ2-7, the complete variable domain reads GEEVAQTPKHLVRGEGQKAKLYCAPIKGHSYVFWYQQVLKNEFKFLISFQNENVFDETGMPKERFSAKCLPNSPCSLEIQATKLEDSAVYFCASSQSSYEQYFGPGTRLTVT.

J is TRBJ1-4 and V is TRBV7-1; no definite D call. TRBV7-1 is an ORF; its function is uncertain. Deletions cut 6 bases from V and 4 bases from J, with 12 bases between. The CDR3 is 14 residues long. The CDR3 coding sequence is TGTGCCAGCAGAGCGGTCAGTCATAATGAAAAACTGTTTTTT. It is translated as CASRAVSHNEKLFF.

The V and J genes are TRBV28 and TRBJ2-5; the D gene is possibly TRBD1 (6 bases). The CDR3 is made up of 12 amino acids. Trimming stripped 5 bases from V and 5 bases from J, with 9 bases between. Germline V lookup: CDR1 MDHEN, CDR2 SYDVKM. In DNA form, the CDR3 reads TGTGCCAGCAGTAGGGGGTGGGAGACCCAGTACTTC. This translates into CASSRGWETQYF.

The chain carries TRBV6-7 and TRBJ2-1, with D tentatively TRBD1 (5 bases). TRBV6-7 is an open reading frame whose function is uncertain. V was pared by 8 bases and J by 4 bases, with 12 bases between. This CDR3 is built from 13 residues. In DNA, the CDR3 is TGTGCCAGCCAGGGCCTGAGGTACAATGAGCAGTTCTTC. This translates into CASQGLRYNEQFF.

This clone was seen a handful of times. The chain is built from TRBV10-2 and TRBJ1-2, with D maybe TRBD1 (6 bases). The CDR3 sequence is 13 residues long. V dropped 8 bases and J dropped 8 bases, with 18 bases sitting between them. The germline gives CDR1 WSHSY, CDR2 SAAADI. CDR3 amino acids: CASRDTGSLGYTF. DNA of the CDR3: TGCGCCAGCCGGGACACGGGAAGTCTGGGCTACACCTTC.

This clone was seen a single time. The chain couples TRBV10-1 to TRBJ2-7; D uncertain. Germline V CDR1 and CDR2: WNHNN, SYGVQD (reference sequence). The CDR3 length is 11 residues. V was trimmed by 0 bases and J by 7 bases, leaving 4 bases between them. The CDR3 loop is CASSESGEQYF. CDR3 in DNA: TGCGCCAGCAGTGAGTCTGGAGAGCAGTACTTC.

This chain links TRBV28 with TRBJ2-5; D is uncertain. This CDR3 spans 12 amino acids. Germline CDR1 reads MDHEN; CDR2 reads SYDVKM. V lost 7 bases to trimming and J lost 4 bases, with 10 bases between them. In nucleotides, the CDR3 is TGTGCCAGCAACACGGCAGGAGAGACCCAGTACTTC. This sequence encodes CASNTAGETQYF.

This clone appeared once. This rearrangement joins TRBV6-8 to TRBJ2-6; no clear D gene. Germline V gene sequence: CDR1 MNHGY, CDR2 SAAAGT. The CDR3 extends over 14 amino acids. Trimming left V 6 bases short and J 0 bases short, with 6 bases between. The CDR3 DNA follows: TGTGCCAGCAGGCCAGGCTCTGGGGCCAACGTCCTGACTTTC. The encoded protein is CASRPGSGANVLTF.

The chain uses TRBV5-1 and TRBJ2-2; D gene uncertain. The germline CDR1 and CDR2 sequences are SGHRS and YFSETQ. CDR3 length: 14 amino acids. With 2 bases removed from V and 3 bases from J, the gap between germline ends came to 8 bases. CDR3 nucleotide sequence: TGCGCCAGCAGCTTCAAGGGTGACACCGGGGAGCTGTTTTTT. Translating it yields CASSFKGDTGELFF. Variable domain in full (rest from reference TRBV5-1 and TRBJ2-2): KAGVTQTPRYLIKTRGQQVTLSCSPISGHRSVSWYQQTPGQGLQFLFEYFSETQRNKGNFPGRFSGRQFSNSRSEMNVSTLELGDSALYLCASSFKGDTGELFFGEGSRLTVL.

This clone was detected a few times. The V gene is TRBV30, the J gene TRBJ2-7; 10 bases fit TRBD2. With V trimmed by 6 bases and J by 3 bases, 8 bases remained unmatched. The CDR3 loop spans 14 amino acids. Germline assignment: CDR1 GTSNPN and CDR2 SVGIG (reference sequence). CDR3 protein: CACKGGTSVYEQYF. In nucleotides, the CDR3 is TGTGCCTGTAAGGGTGGGACTAGCGTCTACGAGCAGTACTTC.

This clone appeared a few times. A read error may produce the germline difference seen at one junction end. The CDR3 loop reads CASSLSRTGGYSYTF. The CDR3 nucleotides are TGTGCCAGCAGTTTATCGCGGACAGGGGGCTATAGCTACACCTTC. This chain joins TRBV6-8 and TRBJ1-2, with 11 bases aligning to TRBD1. CDR1 is MNHGY and CDR2 is SAAAGT in the germline V gene. This CDR3 contains 15 residues.

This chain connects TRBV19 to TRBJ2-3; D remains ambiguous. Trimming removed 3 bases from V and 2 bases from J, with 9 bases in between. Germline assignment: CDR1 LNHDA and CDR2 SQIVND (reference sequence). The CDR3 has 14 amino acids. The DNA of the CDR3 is TGTGCCAGTAGTATTGACACCTTCACAGATACGCAGTATTTT. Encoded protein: CASSIDTFTDTQYF.

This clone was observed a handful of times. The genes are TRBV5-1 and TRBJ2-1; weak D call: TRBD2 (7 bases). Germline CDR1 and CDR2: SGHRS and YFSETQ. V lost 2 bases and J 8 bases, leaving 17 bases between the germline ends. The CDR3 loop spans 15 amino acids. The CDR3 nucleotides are TGCGCCAGCAGCTTAGAGGGGGGGCGCGTCCATGAGCAGTTCTTC. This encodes CASSLEGGRVHEQFF.

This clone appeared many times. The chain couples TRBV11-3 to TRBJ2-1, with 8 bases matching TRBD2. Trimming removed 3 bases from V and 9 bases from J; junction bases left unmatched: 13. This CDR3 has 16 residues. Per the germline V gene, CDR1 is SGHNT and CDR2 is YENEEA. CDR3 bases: TGTGCCAGCAGCTTGGATTACGGGAGGGCCTTGGGTGAGCAGTTCTTC. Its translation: CASSLDYGRALGEQFF.

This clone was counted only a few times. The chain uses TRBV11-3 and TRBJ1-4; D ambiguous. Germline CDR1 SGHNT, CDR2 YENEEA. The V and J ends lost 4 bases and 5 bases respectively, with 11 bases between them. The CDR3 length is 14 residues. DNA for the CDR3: TGTGCCAGCAGCTCAATTCTTCTAAATGAAAAACTGTTTTTT. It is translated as CASSSILLNEKLFF.

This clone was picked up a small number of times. CDR3 amino acids: CASSPVGGTGANVLTF. In DNA, the CDR3 is TGTGCCAGCAGCCCCGTAGGGGGAACTGGGGCCAACGTCCTGACTTTC. The rearrangement uses TRBV11-3 and TRBJ2-6, with a tentative D call TRBD1 (6 bases). The germline V gene has CDR1 SGHNT and CDR2 YENEEA. The germline V and J ends were trimmed by 5 bases and 2 bases, with 13 bases remaining between them. The CDR3 contains 16 residues.

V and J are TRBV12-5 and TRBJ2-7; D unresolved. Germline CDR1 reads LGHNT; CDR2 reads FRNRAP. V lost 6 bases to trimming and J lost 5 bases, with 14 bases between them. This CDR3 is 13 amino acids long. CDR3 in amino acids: CASGPQTKNEQYF. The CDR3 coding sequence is TGTGCTAGTGGGCCTCAGACGAARAACGAGCAGTACTTC.

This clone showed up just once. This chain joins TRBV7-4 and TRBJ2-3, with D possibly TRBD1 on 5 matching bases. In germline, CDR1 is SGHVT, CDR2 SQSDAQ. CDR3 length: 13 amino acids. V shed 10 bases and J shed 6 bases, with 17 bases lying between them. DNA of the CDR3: TGTGCCATCCCCCAAGGTGGGGCTGATACGCAGTATTTT. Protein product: CAIPQGGADTQYF. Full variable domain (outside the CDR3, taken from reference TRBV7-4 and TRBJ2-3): GAGVSQSPRYKVAKRGRDVALRCDSISGHVTLYWYRQTLGQGSEVLTYSQSDAQRDKSGRPSGRFSAERPERSVSTLKIQRTEQGDSAVYLCAIPQGGADTQYFGPGTRLTVL.

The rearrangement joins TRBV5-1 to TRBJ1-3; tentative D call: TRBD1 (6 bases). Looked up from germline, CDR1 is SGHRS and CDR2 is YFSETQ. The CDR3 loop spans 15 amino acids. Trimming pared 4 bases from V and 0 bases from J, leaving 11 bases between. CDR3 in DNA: TGCGCCAGCAGCCAGACAGGTCGCTCTGGAAACACCATATATTTT. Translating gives CASSQTGRSGNTIYF. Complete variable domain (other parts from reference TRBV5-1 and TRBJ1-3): KAGVTQTPRYLIKTRGQQVTLSCSPISGHRSVSWYQQTPGQGLQFLFEYFSETQRNKGNFPGRFSGRQFSNSRSEMNVSTLELGDSALYLCASSQTGRSGNTIYFGEGSWLTVV.

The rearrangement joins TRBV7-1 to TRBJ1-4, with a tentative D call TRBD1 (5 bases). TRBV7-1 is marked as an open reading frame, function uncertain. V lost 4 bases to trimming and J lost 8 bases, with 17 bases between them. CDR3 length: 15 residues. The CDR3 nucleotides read TGTGCCAGCAGCTTAGATCCAGGGCCATCCGAAAAACTGTTTTTT. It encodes CASSLDPGPSEKLFF.

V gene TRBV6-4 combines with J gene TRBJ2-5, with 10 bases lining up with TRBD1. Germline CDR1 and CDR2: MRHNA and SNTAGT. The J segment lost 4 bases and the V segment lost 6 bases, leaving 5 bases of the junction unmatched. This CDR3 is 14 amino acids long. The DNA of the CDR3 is TGTGCCAGCAGCCCGACAGGGGGCGCAGAGACCCAGTACTTC. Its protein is CASSPTGGAETQYF.

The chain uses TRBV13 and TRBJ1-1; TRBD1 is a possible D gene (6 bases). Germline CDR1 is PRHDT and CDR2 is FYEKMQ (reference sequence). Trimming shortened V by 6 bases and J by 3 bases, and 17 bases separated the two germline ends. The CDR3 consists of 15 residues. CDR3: CASSKLLGQYTEAFF. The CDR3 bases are TGTGCCAGCAGTAAACTCCTTGGACAGTACACTGAAGCTTTCTTT. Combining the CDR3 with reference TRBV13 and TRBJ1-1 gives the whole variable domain AAGVIQSPRHLIKEKRETATLKCYPIPRHDTVYWYQQGPGQDPQFLISFYEKMQSDKGSIPDRFSAQQFSDYHSELNMSSLELGDSALYFCASSKLLGQYTEAFFGQGTRLTVV.

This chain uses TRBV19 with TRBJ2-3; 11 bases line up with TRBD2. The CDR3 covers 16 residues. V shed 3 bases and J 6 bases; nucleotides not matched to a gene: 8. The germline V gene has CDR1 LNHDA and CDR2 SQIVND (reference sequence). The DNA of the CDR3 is TGTGCCAGTAGTATCGTTAGCGGGGGGGGCGAGGATACGCAGTATTTT. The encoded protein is CASSIVSGGGEDTQYF.

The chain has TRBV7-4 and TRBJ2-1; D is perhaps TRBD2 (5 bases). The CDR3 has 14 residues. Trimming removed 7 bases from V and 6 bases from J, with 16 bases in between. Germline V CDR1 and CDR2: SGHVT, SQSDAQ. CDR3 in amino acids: CASTPRRTPNEQFF. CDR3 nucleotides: TGTGCCAGCACTCCCCGGAGGACGCCCAATGAGCAGTTCTTC.

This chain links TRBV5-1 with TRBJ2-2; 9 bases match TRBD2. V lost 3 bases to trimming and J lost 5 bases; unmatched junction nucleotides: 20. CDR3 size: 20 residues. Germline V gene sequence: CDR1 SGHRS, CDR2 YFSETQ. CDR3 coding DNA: TGCGCCAGCAGCTCAACTAGCGTAACGCATAACCTAGCGGGGACCGGGGAGCTGTTTTTT. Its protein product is CASSSTSVTHNLAGTGELFF.

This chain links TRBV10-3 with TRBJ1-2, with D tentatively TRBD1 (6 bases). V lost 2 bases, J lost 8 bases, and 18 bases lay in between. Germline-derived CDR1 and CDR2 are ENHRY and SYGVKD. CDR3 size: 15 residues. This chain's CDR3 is CAISEPTYRARGYTF. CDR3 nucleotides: TGTGCCATCAGTGAGCCGACCTACAGGGCTCGGGGCTACACCTTC.

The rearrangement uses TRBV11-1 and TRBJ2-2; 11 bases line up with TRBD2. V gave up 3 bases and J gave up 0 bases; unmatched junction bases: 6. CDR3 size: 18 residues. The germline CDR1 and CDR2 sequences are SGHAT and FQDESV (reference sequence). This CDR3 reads CASSLGLAGGANTGELFF. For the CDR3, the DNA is TGTGCCAGCAGCTTGGGGCTAGCGGGAGGCGCGAACACCGGGGAGCTGTTTTTT.

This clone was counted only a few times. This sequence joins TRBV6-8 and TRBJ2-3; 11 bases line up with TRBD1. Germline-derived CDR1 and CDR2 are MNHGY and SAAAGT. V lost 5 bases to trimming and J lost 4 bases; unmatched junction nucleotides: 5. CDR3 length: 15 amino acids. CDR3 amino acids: CASSTGQGAADTQYF. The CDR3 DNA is TGTGCCAGCAGTACCGGACAGGGGGCCGCAGATACGCAGTATTTT.